The entry that follows covers one TCR beta chain sequence. It has no known antigen specificity. Qualities for individual bases were not recorded, and no much larger clone is one base off. This sample was included in a study of blood T cell repertoires in COVID-19 (dated by TCRdb to 2020 to 2021). In the study overall: Samples from collaborators originated in the United States, Italy and Spain and spanned both the acute and convalescent phases of COVID-19. The dataset comprised deeply sampled blood TCRbeta repertoires from subjects exposed to, actively infected with, or recovered from COVID-19. The material from the prospective study consisted of cDNA or gDNA derived from T cells, B-cell-depleted T cells, or PBMCs. Samples were obtained from the ongoing ImmuneRACE study (first 160 participants) and from 1,000 to 1,500 subjects provided by 6 global collaborators. HLA class I and class II types, where available, came from metadata supplied by the sample provider rather than from assay-based typing. The repertoires were released in a freely available public database meant as a resource for research on the immune response to SARS-CoV-2. Nearly every sample came with metadata listing a de-identified subject ID, COVID-19 status, age in years and sex. Overall study outcomes, separate from this receptor: Clinical and demographic metadata were provided uncurated, with the amount varying by source and participant.

The germline V gene sets CDR1 to SGHVS and CDR2 to FQNEAQ. Cut back by 5 bases and 5 bases, the V and J ends lie 9 bases apart. Its CDR3 holds 12 amino acids, cysteine through phenylalanine. CDR3 DNA is the only sequence kept; it has 36 bases, read in frame from the first base. The collaborating institutions used their own protocols to collect whole blood in K2EDTA tubes. For TCRbeta analysis, collaborators shipped samples in one of three forms: frozen whole blood, isolated PBMCs, or DNA extracted from either of those sample types. The immunoSEQ Assay, a bias-controlled multiplex PCR, was used to amplify TCRbeta CDR3 regions from genomic DNA. On the authors' methods: Nucleated cell counts per sample were estimated from amplification of reference gene primers within the assay. Sequence reads were collapsed and filtered to measure the absolute abundance of every unique TCRbeta CDR3 rearrangement. Productive Simpson clonality was computed per sample as the square root of Simpson's diversity index over productive rearrangements. TCRdb provides this immuneACCESS table in a form limited to in-frame rearrangements. Some clones are lacking; in checked studies, under half of them reflect an unresolved V gene, and why the rest are absent is not known. That table supplies the V and J calls and clone size; D and trimming were determined from the DNA. The sample includes about 200,000 clones, with approximately 90% observed a single time. 6% of the sample lies in the top ten.

The sequenced sample consisted of peripheral blood. This receptor chain uses TRBV7-8 and TRBJ2-5; the D gene cannot be resolved reliably. The source is a man between 40 and 49 years old with active or convalescent COVID-19. The CDR3 has the sequence CASSNYGETQYF. The DNA is as follows: TGTGCCAGCAGCAACTACGGGGAGACCCAGTACTTC.